The present T cell receptor beta chain was sequenced within a study of T cell responses to AZD1222 COVID-19 vaccine. Assay: immunoSEQ multiplex PCR; the TCRdb copy retains only in-frame clones and omits some. This sample has 95,000 to 100,000 clones, with roughly nine tenths found just once. There are 13 residues in the CDR3. Trimming shortened V by 2 bases and J by 7 bases, and 11 bases separated the two germline ends. In germline, CDR1 is MNHNS, CDR2 SASEGT. The sequenced sample was peripheral blood, obtained on day 0 of AZD1222 vaccination. The sequence came from an adult in good health. The chain combines TRBV6-1 with TRBJ1-1, with D possibly matching TRBD1 (6 bases). The CDR3 loop reads CASSEWGAGEAFF. CDR3 coding DNA: TGTGCCAGCAGTGAATGGGGGGCGGGTGAAGCTTTCTTT.